The rows below give T cell receptor beta chains drawn from one sample of a study of OX40 agonist ivuxolimab in advanced cancers. Some clones are missing from TCRdb's copy, which holds only in-frame ones; the method was immunoSEQ multiplex PCR. The sample has about 37,000 clones, about 85% seen once. Specimen: CD4+ or CD8+ T cells sorted from blood, collected in a trial of the OX40 agonist ivuxolimab. Receptors were obtained from an adult with an advanced solid tumor such as melanoma, head and neck, liver or kidney cancer. CDR3s include the opening cysteine and the closing phenylalanine or tryptophan. Each record gives: J gene, V gene, clone size, D gene, CDR3 DNA, CDR3 protein. A D gene is named only where the DNA matches it firmly. Only part of the rows carry a size: once, few, many, or a class if the clone is expanded.

J gene: TRBJ2-5; V gene: TRBV19; clone size: NA; D gene: NA; CDR3 DNA: TGTGCCAGTAGTGGAGGGACACCCATAGGGGAGACCCAGTACTTC; CDR3 protein: CASSGGTPIGETQYF
J gene: TRBJ2-6; V gene: TRBV4-1; clone size: NA; D gene: TRBD1; CDR3 DNA: TGCGCCAGCAGCGGACAGGGAAGCGGGGCCAACGTCCTGACTTTC; CDR3 protein: CASSGQGSGANVLTF
J gene: TRBJ2-7; V gene: TRBV18; clone size: once; D gene: NA; CDR3 DNA: TGTGCCAGCTCACGCTTGGACAACTCCTACGAGCAGTACTTC; CDR3 protein: CASSRLDNSYEQYF
J gene: TRBJ2-5; V gene: TRBV20-1; clone size: NA; D gene: NA; CDR3 DNA: TGCAGTGCTGCCCAAGAGACCCAGTACTTC; CDR3 protein: CSAAQETQYF
J gene: TRBJ2-3; V gene: TRBV7-2; clone size: NA; D gene: TRBD2; CDR3 DNA: TGTGCCAGCAGCTGGCAGGGGACTAGCGGGGCTAGCACAGATACGCAGTATTTT; CDR3 protein: CASSWQGTSGASTDTQYF
J gene: TRBJ2-3; V gene: TRBV6-1; clone size: few; D gene: NA; CDR3 DNA: TGTGCCAGCTCGCTGGCAGATACGCAGTATTTT; CDR3 protein: CASSLADTQYF
J gene: TRBJ1-1; V gene: TRBV7-9; clone size: NA; D gene: NA; CDR3 DNA: TGTGCCAGCAGCGGGACGGGGGTTGAAGCTTTCTTT; CDR3 protein: CASSGTGVEAFF
J gene: TRBJ2-1; V gene: TRBV7-3; clone size: NA; D gene: NA; CDR3 DNA: TGTGCCAGCAGCTTATCGGGTGGGAATGAGCAGTTCTTC; CDR3 protein: CASSLSGGNEQFF
J gene: TRBJ2-2; V gene: TRBV30; clone size: NA; D gene: NA; CDR3 DNA: TGTGCCTCCCATTCCGGGGAGCTGTTTTTT; CDR3 protein: CASHSGELFF
J gene: TRBJ1-1; V gene: TRBV14; clone size: NA; D gene: NA; CDR3 DNA: TGTGCCAGCAGCCAAGAGGCAAACACTGAAGCTTTCTTT; CDR3 protein: CASSQEANTEAFF
J gene: TRBJ2-2; V gene: TRBV2; clone size: NA; D gene: NA; CDR3 DNA: TGTGCCAGCAGTGCTACAGGATTTGCCGGGGAGCTGTTTTTT; CDR3 protein: CASSATGFAGELFF
J gene: TRBJ1-2; V gene: TRBV4-1; clone size: few; D gene: NA; CDR3 DNA: TGCGCCAGCAGCGGGGTGGGAGGGTCTGGCTACACCTTC; CDR3 protein: CASSGVGGSGYTF
J gene: TRBJ1-5; V gene: TRBV7-2; clone size: NA; D gene: NA; CDR3 DNA: TGTGCCAGCAGCCGGACCCTTCAGCCCCAGCATTTT; CDR3 protein: CASSRTLQPQHF
J gene: TRBJ2-7; V gene: TRBV5-1; clone size: NA; D gene: TRBD1; CDR3 DNA: TGCGCCAGCAGCTTGGTCGGGACAGGGAAGAACGAGCAGTACTTC; CDR3 protein: CASSLVGTGKNEQYF
J gene: TRBJ2-2; V gene: TRBV5-4; clone size: NA; D gene: NA; CDR3 DNA: TGTGCCAGCAGCCGGGTCGGGACACCGGAGCTGTTTTTT; CDR3 protein: CASSRVGTPELFF
J gene: TRBJ1-4; V gene: TRBV6-5; clone size: NA; D gene: NA; CDR3 DNA: TGTGCCAGCAGGCGGAGCTCCAATGAAAAACTGTTTTTT; CDR3 protein: CASRRSSNEKLFF
J gene: TRBJ2-2; V gene: TRBV5-6; clone size: NA; D gene: NA; CDR3 DNA: TGTGCCAGCAGCTTGGGCGGGACCGGGGAGCTGTTTTTT; CDR3 protein: CASSLGGTGELFF
J gene: TRBJ2-7; V gene: TRBV6-5; clone size: once; D gene: NA; CDR3 DNA: TGTGCCAGCAGATCCCCCCCTAGCGAGAGATACGAGCAGTACTTC; CDR3 protein: CASRSPPSERYEQYF
J gene: TRBJ2-2; V gene: TRBV10-1; clone size: NA; D gene: NA; CDR3 DNA: TGCGCCAGCAGTGAGTCTGGGGGGAGCTGGGGGGCGGCGGGGGCCGCGAACACCGGGGAGCTGTTTTTT; CDR3 protein: CASSESGGSWGAAGAANTGELFF
J gene: TRBJ2-7; V gene: TRBV2; clone size: few; D gene: TRBD2; CDR3 DNA: TGTGCCAGCAGTGAGGCTAGCGGGAGCCGTTCCGAGCAGTACTTC; CDR3 protein: CASSEASGSRSEQYF
J gene: TRBJ2-1; V gene: TRBV6-1; clone size: NA; D gene: TRBD2; CDR3 DNA: TGTGCCAGCATTCAAGCGGGATACAATGAGCAGTTCTTC; CDR3 protein: CASIQAGYNEQFF
J gene: TRBJ1-4; V gene: TRBV2; clone size: NA; D gene: TRBD1; CDR3 DNA: TGTGCCAGCAGTGAGGGACAGGGAGATGAAAAACTGTTTTTT; CDR3 protein: CASSEGQGDEKLFF
J gene: TRBJ1-3; V gene: TRBV30; clone size: NA; D gene: NA; CDR3 DNA: TGTGCCTGGAGTGTCGGACTCAGGACTGGAAACACCATATATTTT; CDR3 protein: CAWSVGLRTGNTIYF
J gene: TRBJ2-5; V gene: TRBV10-2; clone size: NA; D gene: NA; CDR3 DNA: TGCGCCAGCAGTTTGGGGTACAAAGGCGGAGAGACCCAGTACTTC; CDR3 protein: CASSLGYKGGETQYF
J gene: TRBJ1-3; V gene: TRBV9; clone size: NA; D gene: NA; CDR3 DNA: TGTGCCAGCAGCGTGGGAGGTATAACCTCTGGAAACACCATATATTTT; CDR3 protein: CASSVGGITSGNTIYF
J gene: TRBJ1-2; V gene: TRBV10-3; clone size: NA; D gene: TRBD1; CDR3 DNA: TGTGCCATCAGTGAGCCGGACCGGGACAGTAACTATGGCTACACCTTC; CDR3 protein: CAISEPDRDSNYGYTF
J gene: TRBJ2-3; V gene: TRBV18; clone size: NA; D gene: TRBD1; CDR3 DNA: TGTGCCAGCTCACTAGGGGCACAGGGGGCAATCGATACGCAGTATTTT; CDR3 protein: CASSLGAQGAIDTQYF